Given below is one T cell receptor (beta chain) in context. This record belongs to a study of OX40 agonist ivuxolimab in advanced cancers. As for the study in general: Ivuxolimab, which patients received intravenously every 2 weeks, was dosed at 0.01 to 10 mg/kg.

The assay was immunoSEQ multiplex PCR, and TCRdb's table has in-frame clones only and misses some. The table shows about 160,000 clones, with 90% to 95% occurring only once. This sequence originates from an adult with an advanced solid tumor such as melanoma, head and neck, liver or kidney cancer. The specimen was CD4+ or CD8+ T cells sorted from blood, collected in a trial of the OX40 agonist ivuxolimab.

The CDR3 reads CASSPTSGGYTDTQYF. The DNA for the CDR3 is TGCGCCAGCAGCCCTACTAGCGGGGGTTACACAGATACGCAGTATTTT. V and J are TRBV4-1 and TRBJ2-3; 11 positions agree with TRBD2. Trimming removed 4 bases from V and 2 bases from J; junction bases left unmatched: 5. The CDR3 has 16 residues. The V gene's germline CDR1 is MGHRA and CDR2 YSYEKL.